This paragraph reports one TCR beta chain. The authors amplified TCR beta CDR3 regions from RNA transcripts. The authors performed first-round RT-PCR with HTBI primers and then a second-round multiplex PCR. TCRdb called the multiplex PCR reads again in MiXCR, with one record for every CDR3 protein. Altogether a few hundred thousand distinct CDR3 sequences are present, 17% being singletons, with the ten largest covering 2.4%. The data are from a study of Graves' ophthalmopathy and Graves' hyperthyroidism. The CDR3 has 14 residues. V lost 7 bases and J lost 4; bases outside the gene matches: 8. Patients in the hyperthyroidism group, adults aged 18 to 65, were newly diagnosed, under 2 months' duration. Lactation, pregnancy, uncontrolled infections and other autoimmune diseases were all grounds for excluding patients.

The chain uses TRBV12-3 or TRBV12-4 and TRBJ1-2; 8 nucleotides agree with TRBD1. This receptor was identified in an adult woman with stable Graves' hyperthyroidism. The sequenced sample consisted of peripheral blood. The CDR3 sequence: CASTWTGRSYGYTF. The DNA for the CDR3 is TGTGCCAGCACCTGGACAGGGAGAAGCTATGGCTACACCTTC.